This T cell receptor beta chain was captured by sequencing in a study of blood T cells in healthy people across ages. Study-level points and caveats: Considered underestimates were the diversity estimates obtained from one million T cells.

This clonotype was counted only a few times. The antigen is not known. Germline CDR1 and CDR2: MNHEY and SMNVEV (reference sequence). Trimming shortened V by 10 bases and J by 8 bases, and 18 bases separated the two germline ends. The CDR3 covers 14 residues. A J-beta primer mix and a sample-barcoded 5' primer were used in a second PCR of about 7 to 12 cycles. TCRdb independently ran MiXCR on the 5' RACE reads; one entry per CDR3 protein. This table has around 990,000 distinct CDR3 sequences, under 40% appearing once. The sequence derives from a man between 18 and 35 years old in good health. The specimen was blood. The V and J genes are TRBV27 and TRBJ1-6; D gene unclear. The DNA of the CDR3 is TGTGCCACGGCGATGGAGGCCGGGGATTCACCCCTCCACTTT. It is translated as CATAMEAGDSPLHF.